This T cell receptor beta chain was profiled in a study of T cell repertoires in cytomegalovirus infection. The CDR3 spans 15 residues. V was trimmed by 4 bases and J by 1 base, leaving 13 bases between them. Germline V gives CDR1 MGHRA, CDR2 YSYEKL. Study results and caveats: It was HLA-C-restricted CMV-specific TCR beta clonotypes that dominated the response ex vivo.

Turning to this clonotype: The antigen is undetermined.

TCRdb re-called the reads through MiXCR, storing one row per CDR3 protein. The data show hundreds of thousands of distinct CDR3 sequences, roughly a third seen once. The J gene is TRBJ1-2, the V gene TRBV4-1, with D perhaps matching TRBD1 (6 bases). This TCR was sampled from a human donor in good health (CMV status not recorded). Some clones in this sample may be carry-over from other donors' samples. The source was cultured PBMCs, collected from culture after CMV antigen stimulation. The chain's CDR3 is CASSPQGDYNYGYTF. The CDR3 DNA follows: TGCGCCAGCAGCCCACAGGGAGATTATAACTATGGCTACACCTTC.